These T cell receptor beta chains were read from a single sample in a study of neurological immune-mediated disorders. TCRdb redid the calling of the 5' RACE reads with MiXCR, one entry per CDR3 protein. The sample holds roughly 60,000 distinct CDR3 sequences; approximately 4% are singletons and the top ten take about 3.1%. Specimen: PBMCs. These receptors all come from a young woman with multiple sclerosis. Each CDR3 is given with its conserved first and last residue. D genes are given only for firm matches. Only part of the rows carry a size: once, few, many, or a class if the clone is expanded.

D gene: .; J gene: TRBJ1-1; clone size: many; CDR3 length: 15; V gene: TRBV7-9; CDR3 DNA: TGTGCCAGCAGCCAGGGACGCCTGAGAGACACTGAAGCTTTCTTT; CDR3 protein: CASSQGRLRDTEAFF
D gene: .; J gene: TRBJ2-7; clone size: many; CDR3 length: 14; V gene: TRBV5-1; CDR3 DNA: TGCGCCAGCAGCGCTCCCGGGAGATCCTACGAGCAGTACTTC; CDR3 protein: CASSAPGRSYEQYF
D gene: .; J gene: TRBJ2-1; clone size: many; CDR3 length: 16; V gene: TRBV5-1; CDR3 DNA: TGCGCCAGCAGCCTATCAAGCCAGCCCGGGACCCCAAAGCAGTTCTTC; CDR3 protein: CASSLSSQPGTPKQFF
D gene: .; J gene: TRBJ2-7; clone size: many; CDR3 length: 15; V gene: TRBV5-1; CDR3 DNA: TGCGCCAGCAGCTTGGCGGGGGGCCAGTCCTACGAGCAGTACTTC; CDR3 protein: CASSLAGGQSYEQYF
D gene: .; J gene: TRBJ2-7; clone size: .; CDR3 length: 18; V gene: TRBV13; CDR3 DNA: TGTGCCAACAGCTTACGTACAGTGAGTTTAGGGACATCCTACGAGCAGTACTTC; CDR3 protein: CANSLRTVSLGTSYEQYF
D gene: .; J gene: TRBJ2-7; clone size: many; CDR3 length: 14; V gene: TRBV25-1; CDR3 DNA: TGTGCCAGCAGTGACAGGGGAAGCTCCTACGAGCAGTACTTC; CDR3 protein: CASSDRGSSYEQYF
D gene: .; J gene: TRBJ2-3; clone size: many; CDR3 length: 14; V gene: TRBV7-9; CDR3 DNA: TGTGCCAGCAGCTTGGCCGGGGGTATAGATACGCAGTATTTT; CDR3 protein: CASSLAGGIDTQYF
D gene: .; J gene: TRBJ1-1; clone size: many; CDR3 length: 14; V gene: TRBV7-2; CDR3 DNA: TGTGCCAGCAGCTTGGACTCTGGTAACACTGAAGCTTTCTTT; CDR3 protein: CASSLDSGNTEAFF
D gene: .; J gene: TRBJ2-7; clone size: many; CDR3 length: 13; V gene: TRBV19; CDR3 DNA: TGTGCCAGTAGTATCCGCCAGGGCTACGAGCAGTACTTC; CDR3 protein: CASSIRQGYEQYF
D gene: .; J gene: TRBJ2-7; clone size: many; CDR3 length: 14; V gene: TRBV6-6; CDR3 DNA: TGTGCCAGCAGTCCCACTGGTACCGCCTACGAGCAGTACTTC; CDR3 protein: CASSPTGTAYEQYF
D gene: .; J gene: TRBJ1-2; clone size: many; CDR3 length: 13; V gene: TRBV10-3; CDR3 DNA: TGTGCCATCAGCGGACAGTTGAACTATGGCTACACCTTC; CDR3 protein: CAISGQLNYGYTF
D gene: TRBD1; J gene: TRBJ1-1; clone size: few; CDR3 length: 12; V gene: TRBV28; CDR3 DNA: TGTGCCAGCAGTGAGGGGGCCACTGAAGCTTTCTTT; CDR3 protein: CASSEGATEAFF
D gene: .; J gene: TRBJ1-2; clone size: once; CDR3 length: 15; V gene: TRBV11-2; CDR3 DNA: TGTGCCAGCAGCTCCGGGAAGGGAACTAACTATGGCTACACCTTC; CDR3 protein: CASSSGKGTNYGYTF
D gene: .; J gene: TRBJ1-6; clone size: many; CDR3 length: 15; V gene: TRBV6-1; CDR3 DNA: TGTGCCAGCAGGAACCAGCCGGGACAAGATTCACCCCTCCACTTT; CDR3 protein: CASRNQPGQDSPLHF
D gene: .; J gene: TRBJ1-2; clone size: many; CDR3 length: 11; V gene: TRBV20-1; CDR3 DNA: TGCAGTGCTAGAGATGTCTATGGCTACACCTTC; CDR3 protein: CSARDVYGYTF
D gene: .; J gene: TRBJ1-2; clone size: many; CDR3 length: 12; V gene: TRBV21-1; CDR3 DNA: TGTGCCAGCAGCAAAGTTAGGGATGGCTACACCTTC; CDR3 protein: CASSKVRDGYTF
D gene: .; J gene: TRBJ2-1; clone size: many; CDR3 length: 14; V gene: TRBV20-1; CDR3 DNA: TGCAGTGCTCCGTCCCACGGGGCCTACAATGAGCAGTTCTTC; CDR3 protein: CSAPSHGAYNEQFF
D gene: TRBD1; J gene: TRBJ1-1; clone size: many; CDR3 length: 13; V gene: TRBV18; CDR3 DNA: TGTGCCAGCTCATTACGTCAGGGGGAAGGAGCTTTCTTT; CDR3 protein: CASSLRQGEGAFF
D gene: .; J gene: TRBJ1-1; clone size: many; CDR3 length: 15; V gene: TRBV11-2; CDR3 DNA: TGTGCCAGCAGCCGACCGGACAGAATGAACACTGAAGCTTTCTTT; CDR3 protein: CASSRPDRMNTEAFF
D gene: .; J gene: TRBJ1-1; clone size: few; CDR3 length: 14; V gene: TRBV5-1; CDR3 DNA: TGCGCCAGCAGCTTTTCACAGGGTGTAACTGAAGCTTTCTTT; CDR3 protein: CASSFSQGVTEAFF
D gene: .; J gene: TRBJ1-6; clone size: many; CDR3 length: 13; V gene: TRBV28; CDR3 DNA: TGTGCCAGCATGCCCCCCATAGGGTCACCCCTCAACTTT; CDR3 protein: CASMPPIGSPLNF
D gene: .; J gene: TRBJ2-5; clone size: many; CDR3 length: 14; V gene: TRBV5-1; CDR3 DNA: TGCGCCAGCAGCTTGGTGGGAATGCAAGAGACCCAGTACTTC; CDR3 protein: CASSLVGMQETQYF
D gene: .; J gene: TRBJ2-3; clone size: medium-sized; CDR3 length: 12; V gene: TRBV25-1; CDR3 DNA: TGTGCCAGCAGGGACATTCCAGATACGCAGTATTTT; CDR3 protein: CASRDIPDTQYF
D gene: .; J gene: TRBJ2-7; clone size: many; CDR3 length: 13; V gene: TRBV28; CDR3 DNA: TGTGCCAGCAGTTTTCCGCCGTCCTACGAGCAGTACTTC; CDR3 protein: CASSFPPSYEQYF
D gene: .; J gene: TRBJ1-1; clone size: many; CDR3 length: 12; V gene: TRBV7-8; CDR3 DNA: TGTGCCAGCAGCCCCCAGTTAACTGAAGCTTTCTTT; CDR3 protein: CASSPQLTEAFF
D gene: .; J gene: TRBJ1-6; clone size: many; CDR3 length: 14; V gene: TRBV6-5; CDR3 DNA: TGTGCCAGCAGACCACGGGGCTTGATTTCACCCCTCCACTTT; CDR3 protein: CASRPRGLISPLHF
D gene: .; J gene: TRBJ1-5; clone size: few; CDR3 length: 14; V gene: TRBV7-9; CDR3 DNA: TGTGCCACCAGCCGGGACCTTAGCAATCAGCCCCAGCATTTT; CDR3 protein: CATSRDLSNQPQHF
D gene: .; J gene: TRBJ1-4; clone size: many; CDR3 length: 14; V gene: TRBV7-9; CDR3 DNA: TGTGCCAGCAGCTTAGCCCAGGCTAATGAAAAACTGTTTTTT; CDR3 protein: CASSLAQANEKLFF
D gene: TRBD2; J gene: TRBJ2-7; clone size: many; CDR3 length: 15; V gene: TRBV7-8; CDR3 DNA: TGTGCCAGCAACCCGGGCACTAGCGGGCTAGAAGAGCAGTACTTC; CDR3 protein: CASNPGTSGLEEQYF
D gene: .; J gene: TRBJ2-5; clone size: many; CDR3 length: 12; V gene: TRBV6-1; CDR3 DNA: TGTGCCAGCGGAGAGGGGAGAGAGACCCAGTACTTC; CDR3 protein: CASGEGRETQYF
D gene: TRBD1; J gene: TRBJ2-3; clone size: many; CDR3 length: 14; V gene: TRBV5-1; CDR3 DNA: TGCGCCAGCAGCGAAACAGGGGGCGCAGATACGCAGTATTTT; CDR3 protein: CASSETGGADTQYF
D gene: .; J gene: TRBJ2-1; clone size: many; CDR3 length: 16; V gene: TRBV28; CDR3 DNA: TGTGCCAGCACCGCACTAGGCCTCTCCGCTACCAATGAGCAGTTCTTC; CDR3 protein: CASTALGLSATNEQFF
D gene: .; J gene: TRBJ2-5; clone size: medium-sized; CDR3 length: 11; V gene: TRBV7-2; CDR3 DNA: TGTGCCAGCAGCTTCCGAGAGACCCAGTACTTC; CDR3 protein: CASSFRETQYF
D gene: .; J gene: TRBJ1-2; clone size: many; CDR3 length: 14; V gene: TRBV20-1; CDR3 DNA: TGCAGTGCTAGGGCCCGCGGGGCAAACTATGGCTACACCTTC; CDR3 protein: CSARARGANYGYTF
D gene: .; J gene: TRBJ1-1; clone size: many; CDR3 length: 13; V gene: TRBV11-2; CDR3 DNA: TGTGCCAGCAGCTTAGCCTCGACAGCTACGGCTTTCTTT; CDR3 protein: CASSLASTATAFF
D gene: .; J gene: TRBJ1-1; clone size: many; CDR3 length: 15; V gene: TRBV4-2; CDR3 DNA: TGTGCCAGCAGCCCAGATGGGAGAGACGTATCTGAAGCTTTCTTT; CDR3 protein: CASSPDGRDVSEAFF
D gene: .; J gene: TRBJ2-1; clone size: many; CDR3 length: 15; V gene: TRBV10-2; CDR3 DNA: TGCGCCAGCAGTGAGGACGGACGGACGGGGAATGAGCAGTTCTTC; CDR3 protein: CASSEDGRTGNEQFF
D gene: .; J gene: TRBJ2-1; clone size: many; CDR3 length: 13; V gene: TRBV9; CDR3 DNA: TGTGCCAGCAGCCCTTTAGGGGACAATGAGCAGTTCTTC; CDR3 protein: CASSPLGDNEQFF
D gene: .; J gene: TRBJ2-1; clone size: many; CDR3 length: 17; V gene: TRBV28; CDR3 DNA: TGTGCCAGCAGATCCGGGGGGCCATCGAGCTCCTACAATGAGCAGTTCTTC; CDR3 protein: CASRSGGPSSSYNEQFF
D gene: .; J gene: TRBJ2-7; clone size: many; CDR3 length: 13; V gene: TRBV28; CDR3 DNA: TGTGCCAGCAGCCCTCCTGTCGTCTACGAGCAGTACTTC; CDR3 protein: CASSPPVVYEQYF
D gene: TRBD1; J gene: TRBJ1-1; clone size: many; CDR3 length: 16; V gene: TRBV5-1; CDR3 DNA: TGCGCCAGCAGCCCCTACCCGGGACAGCCGAACACTGAAGCTTTCTTT; CDR3 protein: CASSPYPGQPNTEAFF
D gene: .; J gene: TRBJ2-5; clone size: many; CDR3 length: 15; V gene: TRBV11-2; CDR3 DNA: TGTGCCAGCAGCATAAATCTCGGACAACAAGAGACCCAGTACTTC; CDR3 protein: CASSINLGQQETQYF
D gene: TRBD2; J gene: TRBJ2-7; clone size: many; CDR3 length: 15; V gene: TRBV18; CDR3 DNA: TGTGCCAGCTCACCGGCCGGGACTAGCGGGACCGAGCAGTACTTC; CDR3 protein: CASSPAGTSGTEQYF
D gene: .; J gene: TRBJ1-5; clone size: many; CDR3 length: 13; V gene: TRBV2; CDR3 DNA: TGTGCCACTACACAGGATAGCAATCAGCCCCAGCATTTT; CDR3 protein: CATTQDSNQPQHF
D gene: .; J gene: TRBJ2-2; clone size: many; CDR3 length: 12; V gene: TRBV20-1; CDR3 DNA: TGCAGTGCTTCGGACTATGCCGGGGAGCTGTTTTTT; CDR3 protein: CSASDYAGELFF
D gene: TRBD1; J gene: TRBJ2-7; clone size: many; CDR3 length: 16; V gene: TRBV5-1; CDR3 DNA: TGCGCCAGCAGCTTGGGAGGGACAGGGGGCTTCTACGAGCAGTACTTC; CDR3 protein: CASSLGGTGGFYEQYF
D gene: TRBD2; J gene: TRBJ2-1; clone size: few; CDR3 length: 15; V gene: TRBV10-1; CDR3 DNA: TGCGCCAGCAGTGAGAGGGGGACTAGCGGGGGCTCCCAGTTCTTC; CDR3 protein: CASSERGTSGGSQFF
D gene: .; J gene: TRBJ1-5; clone size: .; CDR3 length: 13; V gene: TRBV28; CDR3 DNA: TGTGCCAGCAATTCTAGTGGGAATCAGCCCCAGCATTTT; CDR3 protein: CASNSSGNQPQHF
D gene: TRBD1; J gene: TRBJ2-5; clone size: many; CDR3 length: 15; V gene: TRBV7-2; CDR3 DNA: TGTGCCAGCAGCCAAAGACAGGGGGCGATGGAGACCCAGTACTTC; CDR3 protein: CASSQRQGAMETQYF
D gene: TRBD2; J gene: TRBJ2-5; clone size: many; CDR3 length: 13; V gene: TRBV5-1; CDR3 DNA: TGCGCCAGCAGCCGCGGCGGGAGCGAGACCCAGTACTTC; CDR3 protein: CASSRGGSETQYF